Reported below is one T cell receptor beta chain. No antigen is known for it. CDR3 length equals 13 residues. V lost 4 bases to trimming and J lost 10 bases, with 17 bases between them. The V gene's germline CDR1 is SGHKS and CDR2 YYEKEE (reference sequence). The sample originates from a study of CD8 T cells in ankylosing spondylitis. It was by quantitative 5'-RACE with molecular barcodes that TCR beta libraries were made. TCRdb called the 5' RACE reads again in MiXCR, with one record for every CDR3 protein. The data show around 890,000 distinct CDR3 sequences, approximately 10% seen once. Study-level findings and limits: In ankylosing spondylitis patients, matched synovial fluid reportedly showed significant enrichment of disease-linked clones. Seemingly characteristic of ankylosing spondylitis blood was a TCR beta motif consisting of roughly 8 highly homologous variants. In synovial fluid and blood from reactive arthritis, some motif variants were previously reported.

This receptor was identified in a male donor with ankylosing spondylitis. Sequencing was done on a sample of blood, either unsorted or a sorted T cell fraction (not recorded which). The chain couples TRBV5-5 to TRBJ1-1; D ambiguous. DNA for the CDR3: TGTGCCAGCAGCACCGACTGGGCTGGAGTAGCTTTCTTT. Translating gives CASSTDWAGVAFF.